This TCR beta chain was identified during a study of CD8+ T cells in alopecia areata. The sequencing template was cDNA reverse transcribed from extracted RNA. TCRdb keeps only in-frame clones here, not all; method: immunoSEQ multiplex PCR. The repertoire holds under 150,000 clones, with less than 50% as singletons. The CDR3 covers 12 residues. Germline trimming cut 7 bases from V and 5 bases from J; bases unmatched to any gene: 5. CDR1 and CDR2 from the germline V gene are SQVTM and ANQGSEA. This chain uses TRBV29-1 with TRBJ2-1; 7 bases fit TRBD2. The sequenced material came from NKG2D-low CD8+ T cells sorted from blood. The clonotype comes from a human donor with alopecia areata. The CDR3 DNA follows: TGCAGCGCCGGGGAGGGGCACAATGAGCAGTTCTTC. This sequence encodes CSAGEGHNEQFF.